Following are 23 T cell receptor beta chains from one sample sequenced in a study of T cell responses to AZD1222 COVID-19 vaccine. Profiled with immunoSEQ multiplex PCR; TCRdb holds only in-frame clones, not every one. The sample records about 110,000 clones, roughly 86% being singletons. The sample here was peripheral blood, taken on day 0 of AZD1222 vaccination. All receptors come from an adult in good health.

This clone was observed a handful of times. The chain recombines TRBV6-5 with TRBJ2-7; 8 bases map to TRBD1. Trimming removed 0 bases from V and 3 bases from J; junction bases left unmatched: 4. Germline lookup yields CDR1 MNHEY and CDR2 SVGAGI. CDR3 length: 15 amino acids. The CDR3 is CASSYSQGAYYEQYF. The DNA for the CDR3 is TGTGCCAGCAGTTACTCCCAGGGGGCTTACTACGAGCAGTACTTC.

This clone came up once. This rearrangement joins TRBV5-6 to TRBJ2-5, with 8 bases that match TRBD1. The trim removed 4 bases at V and 4 bases at J, leaving 3 bases unmatched. The CDR3 contains 13 residues. The germline V gene encodes CDR1 SGHDT and CDR2 YYEEEE. This chain's CDR3 is CASSEGQGETQYF. The CDR3 DNA is TGTGCCAGCAGCGAAGGACAGGGAGAGACCCAGTACTTC.

This chain connects TRBV6-5 to TRBJ2-3; 8 positions match TRBD1. With V trimmed by 10 bases and J by 3 bases, 6 bases remained unmatched. From germline, CDR1 is MNHEY and CDR2 SVGAGI. The CDR3 contains 13 residues. In DNA, the CDR3 is TGTGCCACAAGACAGGGGAGAACAGATACGCAGTATTTT. It encodes CATRQGRTDTQYF.

The rearrangement uses TRBV7-6 and TRBJ1-5; 8 bases line up with TRBD1. After removal of 5 bases from V and 7 bases from J, the junction contained 4 bases not matched to a gene. Germline V lookup: CDR1 SGHVS, CDR2 FNYEAQ. This CDR3 region has 13 residues. Written as DNA, the CDR3 is TGTGCCAGCAGCCATGGACAGGGCCAGCCCCAGCATTTT. It translates to CASSHGQGQPQHF.

V is TRBV12-3 or TRBV12-4 and J is TRBJ2-4, with TRBD1 identical over 9 bases. Trimming at V came to 6 bases and at J to 6 bases, leaving 3 bases not matched to a gene. The CDR3 totals 13 residues. CDR3 residues: CASRSDRGNIQYF. In nucleotides, the CDR3 is TGTGCCAGCAGGTCGGACAGGGGAAACATTCAGTACTTC.

The gene calls are TRBV15 and TRBJ2-3; D perhaps matches TRBD2 (5 bases). V lost 4 bases, J lost 5 bases, and 16 bases lay in between. The CDR3 extends over 15 amino acids. Germline CDR1 reads LNHNV; CDR2 reads YYDKDF (reference sequence). CDR3 region: CATSKVTLGEDTQYF. In DNA, the CDR3 is TGTGCCACCAGCAAAGTGACCCTCGGGGAAGATACGCAGTATTTT.

The chain employs TRBV11-2 and TRBJ1-2, with unresolved D. CDR3 size: 13 residues. CDR1 is SGHAT, CDR2 FQNNGV, per germline. Deletions cut 4 bases from V and 7 bases from J, with 13 bases between. The CDR3 DNA reads as TGTGCCAGCAGCTCGACGGATTTGTTTGGCTACACCTTC. Its protein is CASSSTDLFGYTF.

The chain uses TRBV4-2 and TRBJ2-7; unclear D gene. The length of the CDR3 is 14 residues. Trimming left V 4 bases short and J 5 bases short, with 15 bases between. Germline CDR1 reads LGHNA; CDR2 reads YNFKEQ. CDR3 bases: TGTGCCAGCAGCCGGACGTCTCAGCTCGACGAGCAGTACTTC. The encoded protein is CASSRTSQLDEQYF.

This sequence joins TRBV9 and TRBJ1-5; no definite D call. Trimming stripped 4 bases from V and 7 bases from J, with 18 bases between. This CDR3 region has 15 residues. CDR1 is SGDLS and CDR2 is YYNGEE in the germline V gene. CDR3 in amino acids: CASSPHPGPEQPQHF. CDR3 nucleotide sequence: TGTGCCAGCAGCCCTCATCCCGGGCCCGAACAGCCCCAGCATTTT.

CDR3 sequence: CASSLWEAEWSPLHF. CDR3 nucleotides: TGTGCCAGCAGCTTATGGGAAGCCGAATGGTCACCCCTCCACTTT. The rearrangement joins TRBV7-2 to TRBJ1-6; D unclear. Trimming removed 2 bases from V and 10 bases from J, with 15 bases in between. This CDR3 contains 15 residues. The germline gives CDR1 SGHTA, CDR2 FQGNSA.

The V call is TRBV6-2 or TRBV6-3, the J call TRBJ2-7; the D is unclear. Trimming took off 6 bases at V and 5 bases at J, with 11 bases between the two ends. Germline CDR1 MNHEY, CDR2 SVGEGT. The length of the CDR3 is 12 residues. The CDR3, as DNA: TGTGCCAGCAGCTCCCTCAGCGACGAGCAGTACTTC. The encoded protein is CASSSLSDEQYF.

There are a few counts of this clone. The CDR3 spells CATSDPGSGNTIYF. The CDR3 nucleotides read TGTGCCACCAGTGATCCCGGTTCTGGAAACACCATATATTTT. The chain employs TRBV24-1 and TRBJ1-3; D gene unclear. The V gene lost 3 bases and the J gene lost 1 base, with 6 bases spanning the gap. Germline V lookup: CDR1 KGHDR, CDR2 SFDVKD. This CDR3 is 14 amino acids long.

As to this clone: Compared with germline, one end of the junction differs, possibly owing to a read error. V usage is TRBV6-1 and J usage is TRBJ1-1; possible D gene TRBD1, 6 bases. Germline CDR1 reads MNHNS; CDR2 reads SASEGT. This CDR3 has 13 residues. CDR3 sequence (DNA): TGTGCCAGCAGTTATGGCGCAGGGGAGGAAGTTTTCTTT. This encodes CASSYGAGEEVFF.

This clone has a handful of counts. J is TRBJ2-7 and V is TRBV10-3; D may be TRBD2 (7 bases). The CDR3 length is 15 residues. Germline CDR1 is ENHRY and CDR2 is SYGVKD. V was shortened by 4 bases and J by 4 bases, with 17 bases between the two germline ends. This CDR3 reads CAISGGGGVGYEQYF. Written as DNA, the CDR3 is TGTGCCATCAGTGGTGGGGGGGGCGTCGGTTACGAGCAGTACTTC.

This clone was seen just once. CDR3 residues: CAISESGEETQYF. CDR3 bases: TGTGCCATCAGTGAGTCCGGAGAAGAGACCCAGTACTTC. V usage is TRBV10-3 and J usage is TRBJ2-5; D unresolved. The CDR3 sequence is 13 residues long. The V gene's germline CDR1 is ENHRY and CDR2 SYGVKD. Trimming shortened V by 0 bases and J by 3 bases, and 5 bases separated the two germline ends.

V gene TRBV5-4 combines with J gene TRBJ2-3; 13 nucleotides align to TRBD2. The ends lost 5 bases at V and 2 bases at J; junction bases unmatched: 8. The germline V gene encodes CDR1 SGHNT and CDR2 YYREEE (reference sequence). The CDR3 loop spans 17 amino acids. This CDR3 is CASSTGLAGPSTDTQYF. CDR3 in DNA: TGTGCCAGCAGTACGGGACTAGCGGGGCCCTCCACAGATACGCAGTATTTT.

The V gene is TRBV11-3, the J gene TRBJ1-3; no definite D call. The CDR3 consists of 13 residues. Germline V gene sequence: CDR1 SGHNT, CDR2 YENEEA. V was pared by 1 base and J by 3 bases, with 4 bases between. The CDR3 region is CASSLGGGNTIYF. CDR3 in DNA: TGTGCCAGCAGCTTAGGAGGTGGAAACACCATATATTTT.

This chain uses TRBV5-1 with TRBJ1-5; maybe TRBD1 (5 bases). CDR3 length: 14 amino acids. Germline V lookup: CDR1 SGHRS, CDR2 YFSETQ. V was cut by 5 bases and J by 9 bases, with 18 bases left in between. CDR3: CASSPGTDWWPQHF. The CDR3 DNA follows: TGCGCCAGCAGTCCGGGGACCGATTGGTGGCCCCAGCATTTT.

V and J are TRBV6-5 and TRBJ1-5, with 7 bases fitting TRBD1. After removal of 0 bases from V and 7 bases from J, the junction contained 6 bases not matched to a gene. Germline V lookup: CDR1 MNHEY, CDR2 SVGAGI. The CDR3 consists of 15 residues. In DNA, the CDR3 is TGTGCCAGCAGTTACTCGAGACAGGGCGGGCAGCCCCAGCATTTT. This sequence encodes CASSYSRQGGQPQHF.

In this sample, this clone turned up once. The chain employs TRBV19 and TRBJ1-2; TRBD1 aligns across 11 bases. The length of the CDR3 is 14 residues. V shed 3 bases and J 8 bases; nucleotides not matched to a gene: 5. From germline, CDR1 is LNHDA and CDR2 SQIVND (reference sequence). For the CDR3, the DNA is TGTGCCAGTAGTATCGGACAGGGGGCCGACGGCTACACCTTC. As protein: CASSIGQGADGYTF.

Of note for this clone: The junction departs from the called germline gene at one end, perhaps through a read error. This sample includes further DNA sequences coding for the same CDR3. V gene TRBV2 combines with J gene TRBJ2-6; TRBD2 agrees at 7 bases. Germline CDR1 reads SNHLY; CDR2 reads FYNNEI. The CDR3 runs 15 residues. The CDR3 spells CASSVGGSGANVLTF. As DNA, the CDR3 is TGTGCCAGCAGTGTGGGAGGGTCTGGAGCCAACGTCCTGACTTTC.

This chain's CDR3 is CASSPLRRTYEQYF. CDR3 sequence (DNA): TGTGCCAGCAGCCCCCTCAGGAGGACCTACGAGCAGTACTTC. J is TRBJ2-7 and V is TRBV11-2, with a weak D call TRBD2 (5 bases). From germline, CDR1 is SGHAT and CDR2 FQNNGV. The CDR3 length is 14 residues. V shed 5 bases and J shed 2 bases, with 13 bases lying between them.

The chain is built from TRBV14 and TRBJ1-2; unclear D gene. The germline gives CDR1 SGHDN, CDR2 FVKESK. Trimming shortened V by 2 bases and J by 4 bases, and 14 bases separated the two germline ends. The CDR3 consists of 15 residues. This CDR3 reads CASSQIVLPRYGYTF. CDR3 nucleotide sequence: TGTGCCAGCAGCCAAATAGTCCTTCCCCGCTATGGCTACACCTTC.